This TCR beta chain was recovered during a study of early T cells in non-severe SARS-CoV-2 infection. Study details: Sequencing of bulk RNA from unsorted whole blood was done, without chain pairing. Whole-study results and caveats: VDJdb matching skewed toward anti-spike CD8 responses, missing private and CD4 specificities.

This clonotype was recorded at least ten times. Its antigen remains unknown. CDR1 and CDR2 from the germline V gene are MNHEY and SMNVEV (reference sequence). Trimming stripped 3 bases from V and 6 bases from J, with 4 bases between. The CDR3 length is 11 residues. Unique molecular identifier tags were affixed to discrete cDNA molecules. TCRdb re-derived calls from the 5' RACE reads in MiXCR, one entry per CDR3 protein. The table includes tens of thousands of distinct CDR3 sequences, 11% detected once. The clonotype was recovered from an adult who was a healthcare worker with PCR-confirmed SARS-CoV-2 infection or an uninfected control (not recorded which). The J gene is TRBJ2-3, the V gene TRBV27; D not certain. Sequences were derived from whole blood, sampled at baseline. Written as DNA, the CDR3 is TGTGCCAGCAGTTTCGCGGATACGCAGTATTTT. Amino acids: CASSFADTQYF.